This T cell receptor beta chain was retrieved from a study of shared clonotypes between healthy human individuals. Across several immunoSEQ plates, the genomic DNA of each subset was split evenly. TCRdb's table, derived via immunoSEQ multiplex PCR, lists solely in-frame clones and lacks some. The table shows approximately 700,000 clones, with around 73% occurring only once. The origin of this receptor is a woman aged 25 to 39 in good health. Sequencing input: memory CD4+ T cells sorted from blood. The subset: CD45RA-negative fraction.

The CDR3 DNA sequence: TGTGCCAGCAGCTCGAGAGACAGGGTAGGACTCTCTGGAAACACCATATATTTT. Protein product: CASSSRDRVGLSGNTIYF. The gene calls are TRBV5-4 and TRBJ1-3, with TRBD1 matching over 7 bases. V gave up 3 bases and J gave up 0 bases; unmatched junction bases: 12. Looked up from germline, CDR1 is SGHNT and CDR2 is YYREEE (reference sequence). The length of the CDR3 is 18 residues. The full variable domain, in which reference TRBV5-4 and TRBJ1-3 provide the parts outside the CDR3, is ETGVTQSPTHLIKTRGQQVTLRCSSQSGHNTVSWYQQALGQGPQFIFQYYREEENGRGNFPPRFSGLQFPNYSSELNVNALELDDSALYLCASSSRDRVGLSGNTIYFGEGSWLTVV.